A selection of T cell receptor beta chains follows, all from one sample in a study of T cells in localized non-small cell lung cancer. Profiled with immunoSEQ multiplex PCR; TCRdb holds only in-frame clones, not every one. This table holds around 48,000 clones, roughly 80% found once. This material consisted of peripheral blood, taken before any cancer treatment. The receptors originated from a man aged 35 to 70 with stage I squamous cell lung carcinoma. Both conserved end residues are part of each CDR3. A D gene is named only where the DNA matches it firmly. Size tells how often a clone was seen (once, few, many) or the class of an expanded clone, and some rows leave it out.

TRBJ2-7 TRBV19 . 11 . TGTGCCAGTAGGACAACAGGGGAGCAGTACTTC CASRTTGEQYF
TRBJ2-2 TRBV5-1 . 15 . TGCGCCAGCAGCTTGCGAGCGGGTGCCACCGGGGAGCTGTTTTTT CASSLRAGATGELFF
TRBJ1-2 TRBV4-1 TRBD1 14 . TGCGCCAGCAGCCACATGACAGGGGAGGGCGGCTACACCTTC CASSHMTGEGGYTF
TRBJ1-1 TRBV9 TRBD1 16 . TGTGCCAGCAGCCCCCCTGGACAGGGGTCGAACACTGAAGCTTTCTTT CASSPPGQGSNTEAFF
TRBJ1-1 TRBV7-2 . 13 . TGTGCCAGCAGCTTAGAACAGAACACTGAAGCTTTCTTT CASSLEQNTEAFF
TRBJ2-5 TRBV6-5 . 12 . TGTGCCAGCAGTCCGTACACGGAGGGCCAGTACTTC CASSPYTEGQYF
TRBJ2-7 TRBV7-9 . 13 . TGTGCCAGCAGCTCCGGGACCACATACGAGCAGTACTTC CASSSGTTYEQYF
TRBJ1-1 TRBV2 . 14 few TGTGCCAGCAGTGAGGTCAGGGGAGGAACTGAAGCTTTCTTT CASSEVRGGTEAFF
TRBJ1-5 TRBV6-1 TRBD1 15 . TGTGCCAGCAGTCCTTCTGGGGACAGATATCAGCCCCAGCATTTT CASSPSGDRYQPQHF
TRBJ1-2 TRBV28 TRBD1 14 . TGTGCCAGCAGCCGAGGACAGGGGCGGGATGGCTACACCTTC CASSRGQGRDGYTF
TRBJ2-1 TRBV5-6 TRBD2 13 . TGTGCCAGCAGCTCTGTAGCGGGCAATGAGCAGTTCTTC CASSSVAGNEQFF
TRBJ2-1 TRBV18 TRBD2 14 . TGTGCCACCACGGGACTAGCAGGCTACAATGAGCAGTTCTTC CATTGLAGYNEQFF
TRBJ2-7 TRBV30 . 14 . TGTGCCTGGAGTGTAGGCGGAGCGACCTACGAGCAGTACTTC CAWSVGGATYEQYF
TRBJ1-5 TRBV7-2 . 16 . TGTGCCAGCAGCTTAGTCTATTCGGTGGGCAATCAGCCCCAGCATTTT CASSLVYSVGNQPQHF
TRBJ1-1 TRBV5-1 TRBD1 17 . TGCGCCAGCAGCTCCGGTCCCGGGACAGGGATGAACACTGAAGCTTTCTTT CASSSGPGTGMNTEAFF
TRBJ2-7 TRBV2 . 11 . TGTGCCAGCAGTCAGGCCAACGAGCAGTACTTC CASSQANEQYF
TRBJ2-7 TRBV7-3 TRBD1 13 few TGTGCCAGCAGCTCCCGGACAGGGGGCGAGCAGTACTTC CASSSRTGGEQYF
TRBJ2-1 TRBV28 . 15 few TGTGCCAGCAGTTTACTTCAGGGTGAGGACAATGAGCAGTTCTTC CASSLLQGEDNEQFF
TRBJ1-1 TRBV7-9 . 12 . TGTGCCAGCAGCTTAGGGTTCAGAGAAGCTTTCTTT CASSLGFREAFF
TRBJ2-2 TRBV13 . 14 . TGTGCCAGCAGCCTATGGATGAACACCGGGGAGCTGTTTTTT CASSLWMNTGELFF
TRBJ2-7 TRBV6-1 . 15 . TGTGCCAGCAGTGAAGCTTCCCCCGACGCCTACGAGCAGTACTTC CASSEASPDAYEQYF
TRBJ2-7 TRBV7-2 . 13 . TGTGCCAGCAGCTTAACCGGGAGCCTCGAGCAGTACTTC CASSLTGSLEQYF
TRBJ1-5 TRBV6-6 TRBD1 15 . TGTGCCAGCAGTTACTCGGACAGGGGAAATCAGCCCCAGCATTTT CASSYSDRGNQPQHF
TRBJ1-2 TRBV5-6 . 14 . TGTGCCAGCAGCTTGGGACAGGTCCTCTATGGCTACACCTTC CASSLGQVLYGYTF
TRBJ1-5 TRBV19 . 14 once TGTGCCAGTAGTACGGGCGTTATCAATCAGCCCCAGCATTTT CASSTGVINQPQHF
TRBJ2-5 TRBV7-2 TRBD2 15 once TGTGCCAGCAGCTCCCCCCCCGGGGGGGTTGAGACCCAGTACTTC CASSSPPGGVETQYF
TRBJ1-2 TRBV9 . 15 few TGTGCCAGCAGCTCAACGACAGACCTTCGGGCTGGCTACACCTTC CASSSTTDLRAGYTF
TRBJ2-3 TRBV27 TRBD1 14 . TGTGCCAGCAGTTTAAGGGACAGAAAGGATACGCAGTATTTT CASSLRDRKDTQYF